This TCR beta chain was recovered during a study of T cell repertoires in cytomegalovirus infection. TCRdb analysed the reads with MiXCR anew, one entry per CDR3 protein. The sample lists 310,000 or so distinct CDR3 sequences, about a quarter occurring once. The CDR3 totals 14 residues. CDR1 is SGHTA and CDR2 is FQGNSA in the germline V gene. V lost 6 bases to trimming and J lost 3 bases; unmatched junction nucleotides: 3. This chain connects TRBV7-2 to TRBJ2-7, with 12 bases lining up with TRBD2. The specimen sequenced was PBMCs. The sequence derives from a human donor in good health (CMV status not recorded). Some clones in this sample may be carry-over from other donors' samples. The CDR3, as DNA: TGTGCCAGCAGGTGGACTAGCGGGAACTACGAGCAGTACTTC. Amino acid sequence: CASRWTSGNYEQYF.